This T cell receptor beta chain was recorded in a study of T cell repertoires in cytomegalovirus infection (dated by TCRdb to between 2018 and 2021). General notes on the study: Alongside well-studied HLA-B-restricted epitopes, the peptide stimulations were aimed at recently identified HLA-C-restricted CMV epitopes, whose presentation resists viral immunomodulation. Donor HLA type was relevant to the analysis, because carriage of CMV infection together with the matching HLA type was indicated by public TCR beta signatures. Points the paper makes about the study in general: Cumulative frequency of public TCR beta family members discriminated carriers of CMV infection plus the relevant HLA type in this cohort and an independent roughly 330-donor cohort. The ex vivo response was dominated by HLA-C-restricted CMV-specific TCR beta clonotypes, which also provided the single most frequent clonotype in two of eight donors.

V is reduced by 7 bases and J by 6 bases, leaving a spacing of 13 bases between them. The CDR3 numbers 13 residues from cysteine through phenylalanine. The CDR3 DNA has 39 bases and is translated from base 1. As encoded in the germline V gene, CDR1 is MNHNS while CDR2 is SASEGT. This sample's treatment or condition label indicates: in vitro stimulation with specific CMV peptide epitopes to enrich CMV-specific T cells. On this clonotype: Its binding antigen is unknown. One base away there is no much larger clone; base qualities are not given.

The reads were generated on an Illumina HiSeq 1500. In TCRdb, the public reads were trimmed at Q25 with fastp and aligned with MiXCR, with productive beta chains retained. One record per CDR3 amino acid sequence lists the most common genes and DNA. Recorded for this sample are under 850,000 distinct CDR3 sequences; around 35% of them occurred a single time. Of the sample, over 15% is held by the ten largest clones. This TCR was sampled from a human donor in good health (CMV status not recorded). Some clones in this sample may be carry-over from other donors' samples. Specimen: cultured PBMCs, collected from culture after CMV antigen stimulation. Rearrangement joined TRBV6-1 to TRBJ2-1; no D segment can be confidently identified. In nucleotides, the sequence is TGTGCCAGCACCAAACCAGGAGTCAATGAGCAGTTCTTC. This encodes CASTKPGVNEQFF.